This entry is about one TCR beta chain. Its antigen is unknown. Profiled with immunoSEQ multiplex PCR; TCRdb holds only in-frame clones, not every one. The sample includes 150,000 to 200,000 clones, approximately 90% seen only once; the top ten take about 4.7%. This specimen comes from a study of lymphopenia after photon versus proton radiotherapy. Study-wide results and limits: Post-nadir diversity loss with photons came from oligoclonal expansion, particularly CD8+ Temra cells.

Per germline, CDR1 SGHVS and CDR2 FQNEAQ. The V and J ends lost 0 bases and 1 base, in that order; junction bases with no gene match: 0. The CDR3 length is 14 residues. Sequences were derived from peripheral blood, sampled from a patient treated with photon-based radiotherapy. This receptor was obtained from a man aged 45 to 65 with gastric cancer. This rearrangement joins TRBV7-8 to TRBJ2-7; 7 nucleotides align to TRBD2. The CDR3 sequence: CASSLAGGSYEQYF. CDR3 bases: TGTGCCAGCAGCTTAGCGGGAGGGTCCTACGAGCAGTACTTC.